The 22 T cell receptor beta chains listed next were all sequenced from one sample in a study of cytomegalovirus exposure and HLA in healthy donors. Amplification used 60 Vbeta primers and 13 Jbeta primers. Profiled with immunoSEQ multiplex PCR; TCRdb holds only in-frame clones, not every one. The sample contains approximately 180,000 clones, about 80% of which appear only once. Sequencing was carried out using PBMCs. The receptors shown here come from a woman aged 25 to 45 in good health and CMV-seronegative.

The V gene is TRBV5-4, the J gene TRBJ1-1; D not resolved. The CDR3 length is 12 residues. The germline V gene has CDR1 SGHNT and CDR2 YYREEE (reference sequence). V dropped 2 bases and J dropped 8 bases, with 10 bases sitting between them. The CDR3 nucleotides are TGTGCCAGCAGCTTCGGGATTTCCGAAGCTTTCTTT. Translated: CASSFGISEAFF.

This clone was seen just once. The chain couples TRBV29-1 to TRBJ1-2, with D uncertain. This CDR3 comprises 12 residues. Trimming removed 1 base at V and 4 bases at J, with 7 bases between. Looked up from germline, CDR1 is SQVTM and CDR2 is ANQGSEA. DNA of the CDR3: TGCAGCGTTGAAGTCGGGTCCTATGGCTACACCTTC. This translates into CSVEVGSYGYTF. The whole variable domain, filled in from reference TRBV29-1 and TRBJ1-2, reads SAVISQKPSRDICQRGTSLTIQCQVDSQVTMMFWYRQQPGQSLTLIATANQGSEATYESGFVIDKFPISRPNLTFSTLTVSNMSPEDSSIYLCSVEVGSYGYTFGSGTRLTVV.

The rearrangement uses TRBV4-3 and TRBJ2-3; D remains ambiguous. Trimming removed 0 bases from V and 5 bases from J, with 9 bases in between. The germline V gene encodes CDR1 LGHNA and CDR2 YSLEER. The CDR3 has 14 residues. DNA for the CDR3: TGCGCCAGCAGCCAAGAGAACTTGAGAGATACGCAGTATTTT. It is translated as CASSQENLRDTQYF.

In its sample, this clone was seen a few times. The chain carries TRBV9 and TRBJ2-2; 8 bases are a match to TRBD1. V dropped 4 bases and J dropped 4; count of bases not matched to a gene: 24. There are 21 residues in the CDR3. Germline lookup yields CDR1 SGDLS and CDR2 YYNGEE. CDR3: CASSPEGAGTGGWWGTGELFF. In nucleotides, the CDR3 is TGTGCCAGCAGCCCGGAGGGTGCCGGGACAGGAGGATGGTGGGGCACCGGGGAGCTGTTTTTT.

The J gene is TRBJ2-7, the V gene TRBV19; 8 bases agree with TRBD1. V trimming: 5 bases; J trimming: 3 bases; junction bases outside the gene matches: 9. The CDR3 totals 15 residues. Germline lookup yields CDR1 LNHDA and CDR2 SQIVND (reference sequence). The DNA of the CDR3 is TGTGCCAGTAGTTACTCAGGGGGCGGTCACTACGAGCAGTACTTC. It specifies CASSYSGGGHYEQYF.

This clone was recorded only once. CDR3 in DNA: TGTGCCAGCAGCTTATCCGTCACTAATGAAAAACTGTTTTTT. Its translation: CASSLSVTNEKLFF. V and J are TRBV7-9 and TRBJ1-4, with D unresolved. V lost 2 bases and J lost 2, with 6 bases in between. Germline assignment: CDR1 SEHNR and CDR2 FQNEAQ (reference sequence). The CDR3 runs 14 residues.

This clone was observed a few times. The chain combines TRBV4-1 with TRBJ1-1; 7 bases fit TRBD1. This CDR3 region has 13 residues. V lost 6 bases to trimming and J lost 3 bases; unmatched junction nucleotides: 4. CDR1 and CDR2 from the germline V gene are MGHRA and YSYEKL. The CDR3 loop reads CASRHTGDTEAFF. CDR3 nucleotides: TGCGCCAGCAGGCACACAGGGGACACTGAAGCTTTCTTT.

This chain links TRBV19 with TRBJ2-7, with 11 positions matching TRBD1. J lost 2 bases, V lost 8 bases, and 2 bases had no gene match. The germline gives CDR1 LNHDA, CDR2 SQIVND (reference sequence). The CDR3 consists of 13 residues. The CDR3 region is CASRGQGAYEQYF. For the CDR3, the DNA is TGTGCCAGTCGGGGACAGGGGGCCTACGAGCAGTACTTC.

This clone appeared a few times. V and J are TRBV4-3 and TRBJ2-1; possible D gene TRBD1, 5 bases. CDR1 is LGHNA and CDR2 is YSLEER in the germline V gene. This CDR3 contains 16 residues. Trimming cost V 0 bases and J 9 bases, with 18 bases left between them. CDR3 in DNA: TGCGCCAGCAGCCAAGATTCGCAGGGTCCTATTAGTGAGCAGTTCTTC. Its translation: CASSQDSQGPISEQFF.

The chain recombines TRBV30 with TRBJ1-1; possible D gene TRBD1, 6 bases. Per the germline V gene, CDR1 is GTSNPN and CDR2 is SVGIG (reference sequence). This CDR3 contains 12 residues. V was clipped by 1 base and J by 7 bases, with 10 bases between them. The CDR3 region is CAWSGGGVEAFF. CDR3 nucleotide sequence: TGTGCCTGGAGTGGGGGGGGCGTTGAAGCTTTCTTT.

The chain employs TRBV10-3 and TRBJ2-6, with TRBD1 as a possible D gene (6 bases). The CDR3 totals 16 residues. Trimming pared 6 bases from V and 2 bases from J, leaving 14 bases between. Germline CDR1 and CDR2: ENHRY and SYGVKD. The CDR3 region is CAIRGHGTPGANVLTF. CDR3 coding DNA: TGTGCCATCAGGGGACACGGAACACCTGGGGCCAACGTCCTGACTTTC.

The CDR3, as DNA: TGCGCCAGCCCCTCGGGGCGGGGCTATGGCTACACCTTC. As protein: CASPSGRGYGYTF. The rearrangement joins TRBV5-1 to TRBJ1-2; weak D call: TRBD1 (5 bases). Germline-derived CDR1 and CDR2 are SGHRS and YFSETQ. CDR3 length: 13 residues. Trimming removed 7 bases from V and 4 bases from J, with 14 bases in between.

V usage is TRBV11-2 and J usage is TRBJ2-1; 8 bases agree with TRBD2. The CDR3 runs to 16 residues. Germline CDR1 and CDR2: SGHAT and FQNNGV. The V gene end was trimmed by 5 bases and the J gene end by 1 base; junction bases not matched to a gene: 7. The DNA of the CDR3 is TGTGCCAGCAGCCCCATAGCGGGAAAGTCCTACAATGAGCAGTTCTTC. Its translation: CASSPIAGKSYNEQFF.

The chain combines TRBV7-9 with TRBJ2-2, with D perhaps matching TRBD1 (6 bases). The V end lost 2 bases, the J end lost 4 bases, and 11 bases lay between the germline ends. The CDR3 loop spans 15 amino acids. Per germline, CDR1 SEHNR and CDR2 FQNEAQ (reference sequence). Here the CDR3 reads CASSLTGSGTGELFF. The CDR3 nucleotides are TGTGCCAGCAGCTTAACAGGGTCGGGCACCGGGGAGCTGTTTTTT.

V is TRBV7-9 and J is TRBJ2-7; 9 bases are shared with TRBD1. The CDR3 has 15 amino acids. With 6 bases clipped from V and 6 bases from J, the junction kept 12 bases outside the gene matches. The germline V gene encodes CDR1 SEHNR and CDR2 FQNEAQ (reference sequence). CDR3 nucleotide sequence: TGTGCCAGCAGACCAGGAGGGACAGGGTTCCGCGAGCAGTACTTC. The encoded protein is CASRPGGTGFREQYF.

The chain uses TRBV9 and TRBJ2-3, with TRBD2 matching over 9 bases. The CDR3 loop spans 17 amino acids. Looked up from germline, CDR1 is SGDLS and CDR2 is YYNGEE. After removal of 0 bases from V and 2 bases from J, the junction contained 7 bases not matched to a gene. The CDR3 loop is CASSVGLAGRITDTQYF. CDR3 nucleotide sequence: TGTGCCAGCAGCGTAGGCCTAGCGGGAAGAATCACAGATACGCAGTATTTT. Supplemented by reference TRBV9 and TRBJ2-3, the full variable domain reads DSGVTQTPKHLITATGQRVTLRCSPRSGDLSVYWYQQSLDQGLQFLIQYYNGEERAKGNILERFSAQQFPDLHSELNLSSLELGDSALYFCASSVGLAGRITDTQYFGPGTRLTVL.

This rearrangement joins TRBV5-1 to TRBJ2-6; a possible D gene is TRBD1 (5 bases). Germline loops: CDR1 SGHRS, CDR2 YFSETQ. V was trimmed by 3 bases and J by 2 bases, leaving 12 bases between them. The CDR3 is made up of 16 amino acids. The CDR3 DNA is TGCGCCAGCAGCTCGTACCCGGACACTGGGGCCAACGTCCTGACTTTC. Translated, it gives CASSSYPDTGANVLTF.

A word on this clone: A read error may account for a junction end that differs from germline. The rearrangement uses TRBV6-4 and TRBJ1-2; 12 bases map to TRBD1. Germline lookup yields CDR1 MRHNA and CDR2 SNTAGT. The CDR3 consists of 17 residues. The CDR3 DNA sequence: TGTGCCAGCGGTGACCGGGACAGGGGGCCTTACAACTATGGCTACACCTTC. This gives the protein CASGDRDRGPYNYGYTF.

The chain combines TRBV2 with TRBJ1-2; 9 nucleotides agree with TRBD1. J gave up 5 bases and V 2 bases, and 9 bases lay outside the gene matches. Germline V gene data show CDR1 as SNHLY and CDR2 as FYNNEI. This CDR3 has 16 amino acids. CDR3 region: CASSENRGRSGYGYTF. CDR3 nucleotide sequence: TGTGCCAGCAGTGAAAACAGGGGGCGTTCAGGGTATGGCTACACCTTC.

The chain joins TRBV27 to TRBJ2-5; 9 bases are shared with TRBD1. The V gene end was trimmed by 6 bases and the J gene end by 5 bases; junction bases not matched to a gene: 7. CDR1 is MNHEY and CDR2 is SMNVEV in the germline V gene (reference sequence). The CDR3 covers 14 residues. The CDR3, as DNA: TGTGCCAGCAGCCCAGGGGACAGGGCTGAGACCCAGTACTTC. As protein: CASSPGDRAETQYF.

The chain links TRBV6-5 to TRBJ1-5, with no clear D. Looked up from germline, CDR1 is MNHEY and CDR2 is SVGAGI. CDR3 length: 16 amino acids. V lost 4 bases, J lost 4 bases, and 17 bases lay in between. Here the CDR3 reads CASSLGGYLLNQPQHF. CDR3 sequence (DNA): TGTGCCAGCAGTTTGGGAGGGTATCTGCTAAATCAGCCCCAGCATTTT.

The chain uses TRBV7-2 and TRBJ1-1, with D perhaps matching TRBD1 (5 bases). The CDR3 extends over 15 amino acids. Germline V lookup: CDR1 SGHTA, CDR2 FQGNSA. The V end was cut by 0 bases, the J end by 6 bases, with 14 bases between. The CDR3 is CASSLATGRGAEAFF. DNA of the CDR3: TGTGCCAGCAGCTTAGCGACGGGGCGGGGGGCTGAAGCTTTCTTT.